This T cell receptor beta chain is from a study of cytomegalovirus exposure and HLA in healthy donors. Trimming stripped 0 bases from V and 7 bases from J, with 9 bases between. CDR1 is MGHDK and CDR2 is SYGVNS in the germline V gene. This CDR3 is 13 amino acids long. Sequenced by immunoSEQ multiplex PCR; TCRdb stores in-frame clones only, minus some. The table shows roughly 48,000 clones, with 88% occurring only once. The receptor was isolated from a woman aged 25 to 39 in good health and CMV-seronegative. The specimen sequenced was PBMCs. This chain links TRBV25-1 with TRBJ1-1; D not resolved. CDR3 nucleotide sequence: TGTGCCAGCAGTGAATATCTCCGGGATGAAGCTTTCTTT. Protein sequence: CASSEYLRDEAFF.